These T cell receptor beta chains were read from a single sample in a study of neurological immune-mediated disorders. TCRdb fed the 5' RACE reads into MiXCR, producing one record per CDR3 protein. The sample includes some 80,000 distinct CDR3 sequences, over 4.5% of them seen just once. Source material: PBMCs. These receptors all come from a woman in her sixties with multiple sclerosis. The CDR3 runs from the conserved cysteine through the conserved F or W. The D gene is left open where the match is weak. Only some rows state a clone size, as once, few, many or a class for expanded clones.

clone size | J gene | V gene | D gene | CDR3 DNA | CDR3 protein
few | TRBJ2-5 | TRBV5-1 | TRBD2 | TGCGCCAGCAGCCCGTTCGGACTAGCGAGGCAAGAGACCCAGTACTTC | CASSPFGLARQETQYF
many | TRBJ2-3 | TRBV28 | . | TGTGCCAGCAGTTTACAGTCCTCTGGCACAGATACGCAGTATTTT | CASSLQSSGTDTQYF
. | TRBJ1-2 | TRBV11-2 | . | TGTGCCAGCAGCGGAAAGTTAGCGTGGGGGTGGGGTTATGGCTACACCTTC | CASSGKLAWGWGYGYTF
many | TRBJ2-6 | TRBV10-2 | . | TGCGCCAGGAATCTGTGGCGGCCCGAAACCCCTGGGGCCAACGTCCTGACTTTC | CARNLWRPETPGANVLTF
many | TRBJ1-2 | TRBV5-1 | . | TGCGCCAGCAGCATCTCAGGGGAAACCGGCTACACCTTC | CASSISGETGYTF
many | TRBJ2-5 | TRBV11-2 | . | TGTGCCAGCATAGGCCTAGCGAGAGAGACCCAGTACTTC | CASIGLARETQYF
many | TRBJ2-1 | TRBV3-1 | . | TGTGCCAGCAGCCCCTCCATGGGTTTAGATGAGCAGTTCTTC | CASSPSMGLDEQFF
. | TRBJ1-2 | TRBV3-1 | TRBD1 | TGTGCCAGCAGCCAAGGACAGGGGGCGAACTATGGCTACACCTTC | CASSQGQGANYGYTF
many | TRBJ2-5 | TRBV7-9 | TRBD2 | TGTGCCAGCAGCTCAAGCGGGGTTCAAGAGACCCAGTACTTC | CASSSSGVQETQYF
many | TRBJ1-1 | TRBV12-3/TRBV12-4 | TRBD1 | TGTGCCAGCACCGAAAGGCGGGGACAGGGCCCTGAAGCTTTCTTT | CASTERRGQGPEAFF
many | TRBJ2-2 | TRBV5-1 | . | TGCGCCAGCAGCTCCAGACCGACCGGGGAGCTGTTTTTT | CASSSRPTGELFF
. | TRBJ1-2 | TRBV6-5 | . | TGTGCCAGCAGTTCTCGGGGCGGGGGAGGGTATGGCTACACCTTC | CASSSRGGGGYGYTF
many | TRBJ1-1 | TRBV4-1 | . | TGCGCCAGCAGCCAAGGACGGTTAGGAGCTTTCTTT | CASSQGRLGAFF
many | TRBJ2-7 | TRBV28 | . | TGTGCCAGCAGCCCAAGTGGGGTCCACCACCAGTACTTC | CASSPSGVHHQYF
many | TRBJ2-2 | TRBV20-1 | . | TGCAGTGCTAGAGATCCTAACCCCGCGAACACCGGGGAGCTGTTTTTT | CSARDPNPANTGELFF
many | TRBJ1-2 | TRBV30 | . | TGTGCCTGGAGTGTGGCAGGTCGGGGCGGCTACACCTTC | CAWSVAGRGGYTF
many | TRBJ2-1 | TRBV12-3/TRBV12-4 | TRBD1 | TGTGCCAGCAGCGCGACAGGGGGCGCGGGAGATGAGCAGTTCTTC | CASSATGGAGDEQFF
many | TRBJ2-1 | TRBV20-1 | TRBD1 | TGCAGTGCGGGACGTGGGACAGGGAACAATGAGCAGTTCTTC | CSAGRGTGNNEQFF
few | TRBJ1-4 | TRBV19 | . | TGTGCCAGTAGTCGGGGATTCCGGGACACCGGCGGTTATCCAACTAATGAAAAACTGTTTTTT | CASSRGFRDTGGYPTNEKLFF
many | TRBJ1-2 | TRBV7-9 | TRBD1 | TGTGCCAGCAGCTCCGTGGGACAGGGAAACTATGGCTACACCTTC | CASSSVGQGNYGYTF
many | TRBJ1-5 | TRBV3-1 | TRBD1 | TGTGCCAGCAGCCCAGAGGGGGCCAATCAGCCCCAGCATTTT | CASSPEGANQPQHF
. | TRBJ1-1 | TRBV18 | . | TGTGCCAGCTCACCAGGACAGTTACACACTGAAGCTTTCTTT | CASSPGQLHTEAFF
many | TRBJ1-4 | TRBV12-3/TRBV12-4 | . | TGTGCCACCACAACCCGGGGGGGCAGAGGAGAAAAACTGTTTTTT | CATTTRGGRGEKLFF
many | TRBJ2-5 | TRBV12-3/TRBV12-4 | TRBD2 | TGTGCCAGCAGTGGGACTAGCAGACAAGAGACCCAGTACTTC | CASSGTSRQETQYF
many | TRBJ2-2 | TRBV5-1 | . | TGCGCCAGCAGTGACACCGGGGAGCTGTTTTTT | CASSDTGELFF